These T cell receptor beta chains were read from a single sample in a study of regulatory T cells in long-lasting Graves disease. TCRdb re-derived calls from the multiplex PCR reads in MiXCR, one entry per CDR3 protein. The table has a few hundred thousand distinct CDR3 sequences, approximately 23% seen once. The sample consisted of peripheral blood mononuclear cells (PBMCs), taken when the disease was refractory, from a patient treated with antithyroid drugs. Source of these receptors: a female donor with Graves disease. Both conserved end residues are part of each CDR3.

TRBV4-3	TRBJ1-2	CASSQMHRGNNYGYTF
TRBV10-3	TRBJ1-5	CAIGPRGGAQPQHF
TRBV20-1	TRBJ1-1	CSTPDESEAFF
TRBV20-1	TRBJ2-3	CRGSGGAPDTQYF
TRBV7-9	TRBJ1-4	CASSPATAGWEKLFF
TRBV11-2	TRBJ2-6	CASSLVQGSGANVLTF
TRBV3-1	TRBJ1-3	CASSRGARNTIYF
TRBV7-9	TRBJ2-7	CASSPSGLSYEQYF
TRBV28	TRBJ2-7	CASRYRPHRSDEQYF
TRBV29-1	TRBJ2-5	CSALPGAGEETQYF
TRBV28	TRBJ2-7	CASSPQGVVYEQYF
TRBV28	TRBJ1-2	CASSFPREGGYTF
TRBV27	TRBJ2-7	CASRQGAHYEQYF
TRBV7-9	TRBJ2-7	CASSLLDQLYEQYF
TRBV7-2	TRBJ2-5	CASSLSVAGGQETQYF
TRBV7-2	TRBJ1-4	CASSFEAQAEKLFF
TRBV5-1	TRBJ1-1	CASSLIFGDPEAFF
TRBV4-2	TRBJ1-1	CASSQDTGALITEAFF
TRBV6-5	TRBJ2-5	CASSYRTGGETQYF
TRBV7-6	TRBJ2-2	CASSPKQGPGRELFF
TRBV11-2	TRBJ2-1	CASSLVALATGGEGNEQFF
TRBV29-1	TRBJ1-4	CSVAGQKTTNEKLFF
TRBV5-6	TRBJ2-7	CASSSLSEALYEQYF
TRBV7-2	TRBJ2-7	CASSLDSVDYEQYF
TRBV20-1	TRBJ2-6	CSAWGRTGANVLTF
TRBV14	TRBJ1-2	CASSQTGPGDYGYTF
TRBV20-1	TRBJ1-2	CSASHLPSNYGYTF
TRBV20-1	TRBJ1-1	CSAQVESGNTEAFF
TRBV7-2	TRBJ1-1	CASSSASITNTEAFF
TRBV16	TRBJ1-1	CASSQRGLNTEAFF
TRBV28	TRBJ2-7	CASSFSSGGPYEQYF